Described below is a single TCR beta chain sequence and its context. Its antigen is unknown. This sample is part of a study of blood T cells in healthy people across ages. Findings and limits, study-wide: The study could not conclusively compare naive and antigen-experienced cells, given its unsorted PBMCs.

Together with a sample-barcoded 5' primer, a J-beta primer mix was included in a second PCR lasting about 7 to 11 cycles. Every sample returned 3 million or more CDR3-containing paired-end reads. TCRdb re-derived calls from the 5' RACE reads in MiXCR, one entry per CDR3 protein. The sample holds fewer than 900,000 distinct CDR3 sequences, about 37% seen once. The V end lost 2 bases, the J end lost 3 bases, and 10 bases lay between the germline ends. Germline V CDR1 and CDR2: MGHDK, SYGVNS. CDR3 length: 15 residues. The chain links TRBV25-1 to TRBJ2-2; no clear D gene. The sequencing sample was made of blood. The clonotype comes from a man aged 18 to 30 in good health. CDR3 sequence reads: CASSELHEDTGELFF. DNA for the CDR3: TGTGCCAGCAGTGAACTACACGAGGACACCGGGGAGCTGTTTTTT.